This T cell receptor (beta chain) was documented in a study of blood T cell repertoires in COVID-19. The overall study: The study drew acute and convalescent COVID-19 samples from the United States, Italy and Spain.

Clones were sequenced by immunoSEQ multiplex PCR, and TCRdb holds only the in-frame ones, with some missing. Of some 180,000 clones in the sample, roughly three quarters were seen once. The CDR3 is 16 amino acids. In germline, CDR1 is SGDLS, CDR2 YYNGEE. V lost 2 bases to trimming and J lost 4 bases; unmatched junction nucleotides: 9. The sequencing sample was made of peripheral blood. This sequence originates from a woman aged 45-65 years with active or convalescent COVID-19. The chain employs TRBV9 and TRBJ2-3, with TRBD2 matching 8 bases. CDR3 sequence (DNA): TGTGCCAGCAGCGTGGCGTCGGGGGGGCAAGCAGATACGCAGTATTTT. This translates into CASSVASGGQADTQYF.